These 18 T cell receptor beta chains were sequenced from one sample in a study of resident and recirculating memory T cells in vitiligo. Generated by immunoSEQ multiplex PCR, the TCRdb table keeps only in-frame clones and is missing some. The data contain 40,000 to 50,000 clones, nearly 95% of them singletons. Sequencing input: blood. The receptors shown here come from a male donor with vitiligo.

The rearrangement links TRBV19 to TRBJ2-1; 7 bases match TRBD1. Germline V gene lookup returns CDR1 LNHDA and CDR2 SQIVND (reference sequence). The CDR3 extends over 17 amino acids. The V and J ends lost 8 bases and 6 bases, in that order; junction bases with no gene match: 19. The CDR3 DNA reads as TGTGCCAGTTCACACAAATCCTCCGGGACAGCCTTCAATGAGCAGTTCTTC. Translated, it gives CASSHKSSGTAFNEQFF.

This clone was found once. The chain is built from TRBV7-2 and TRBJ2-5; D unresolved. Germline V gives CDR1 SGHTA, CDR2 FQGNSA. Trimming took 1 base from V and 5 from J, leaving 8 bases between them. This CDR3 region has 13 residues. The DNA of the CDR3 is TGTGCCAGCAGCTTAGTTGTCAGGGAGACCCAGTACTTC. Translating it yields CASSLVVRETQYF.

The gene calls are TRBV2 and TRBJ2-1; 12 bases are a match to TRBD2. From germline, CDR1 is SNHLY and CDR2 FYNNEI. The V and J ends lost 6 bases and 8 bases, in that order; junction bases with no gene match: 11. This CDR3 has 16 residues. This CDR3 is CASRVTSGGSPHEQFF. The CDR3 DNA is TGTGCCAGCAGGGTGACTAGCGGGGGTTCTCCCCATGAGCAGTTCTTC.

The rearrangement joins TRBV13 to TRBJ1-2; D uncertain. The CDR3 loop spans 13 amino acids. From germline, CDR1 is PRHDT and CDR2 FYEKMQ (reference sequence). V was cut by 3 bases and J by 8 bases, with 13 bases left in between. This CDR3 is CASSFWSTPGYTF. In nucleotides, the CDR3 is TGTGCCAGCAGCTTTTGGTCTACCCCAGGCTACACCTTC. The full variable domain, with the rest looked up from reference TRBV13 and TRBJ1-2, is AAGVIQSPRHLIKEKRETATLKCYPIPRHDTVYWYQQGPGQDPQFLISFYEKMQSDKGSIPDRFSAQQFSDYHSELNMSSLELGDSALYFCASSFWSTPGYTFGSGTRLTVV.

This rearrangement joins TRBV5-8 to TRBJ2-7; D unclear. Germline loops: CDR1 SGHTS, CDR2 YDEGEE. The CDR3 consists of 12 residues. V dropped 3 bases and J dropped 6 bases, with 10 bases sitting between them. The CDR3 DNA reads TGTGCCAGCAGCTACCTATCTTTCGAGCAGTACTTC. Its protein is CASSYLSFEQYF.

The CDR3 here is CASRGRPEAFF. In nucleotides, the CDR3 is TGTGCCAGCAGGGGGCGCCCTGAAGCTTTCTTT. The chain has TRBV28 and TRBJ1-1, with D perhaps TRBD1 (5 bases). The CDR3 has 11 amino acids. Trimming took 6 bases from V and 6 from J, leaving 8 bases between them. CDR1 and CDR2 from the germline V gene are MDHEN and SYDVKM. The entire variable domain, with the rest obtained from reference TRBV28 and TRBJ1-1, is as follows: DVKVTQSSRYLVKRTGEKVFLECVQDMDHENMFWYRQDPGLGLRLIYFSYDVKMKEKGDIPEGYSVSREKKERFSLILESASTNQTSMYLCASRGRPEAFFGQGTRLTVV.

This clone is a singleton in its sample. The chain employs TRBV10-3 and TRBJ2-7; 8 bases align to TRBD1. This CDR3 contains 14 residues. V shed 6 bases, J shed 0 bases, and the junction held 4 bases outside the gene matches. Germline CDR1 ENHRY, CDR2 SYGVKD. The CDR3 here is CAIRGDRSSYEQYF. CDR3 nucleotides: TGTGCCATCAGGGGGGACAGGAGCTCCTACGAGCAGTACTTC.

This rearrangement joins TRBV5-4 to TRBJ1-1; D call uncertain. Trimming left V 4 bases short and J 2 bases short, with 9 bases between. CDR1 is SGHNT and CDR2 is YYREEE in the germline V gene (reference sequence). This CDR3 has 13 amino acids. The DNA for the CDR3 is TGTGCCAGCAGCCTAGACCCTAACACTGAAGCTTTCTTT. Amino acids: CASSLDPNTEAFF.

V is TRBV7-2 and J is TRBJ1-1, with a tentative D call TRBD1 (5 bases). Trimming took off 2 bases at V and 2 bases at J, with 12 bases between the two ends. The CDR3 spans 15 residues. In germline, CDR1 is SGHTA, CDR2 FQGNSA. The CDR3, as DNA: TGTGCCAGCAGCTTAAATCCCAGGACAAACACTGAAGCTTTCTTT. Protein sequence: CASSLNPRTNTEAFF.

This clone has only one observation. Written as DNA, the CDR3 is TGTGCCAGCTCACGGACGGGAAACAATCAGCCCCAGCATTTT. This encodes CASSRTGNNQPQHF. The chain joins TRBV18 to TRBJ1-5, with D unresolved. Trimming took 4 bases from V and 3 from J, leaving 10 bases between them. Germline values: CDR1 KGHSH, CDR2 LQKENI. The CDR3 extends over 14 amino acids.

J is TRBJ2-7 and V is TRBV19, with D possibly TRBD1 on 5 matching bases. V was clipped by 3 bases and J by 2 bases, with 26 bases between them. Per germline, CDR1 LNHDA and CDR2 SQIVND (reference sequence). This CDR3 is 19 amino acids long. Here the CDR3 reads CASSIPRGKGRQAPYEQYF. CDR3 in DNA: TGTGCCAGTAGTATCCCAAGGGGCAAGGGGCGCCAGGCCCCCTACGAGCAGTACTTC.

CDR3 sequence (DNA): TGTGCCAGCAGCTTGGGCTGGACAGGGGGAGTCTATGGCTACACCTTC. Translating gives CASSLGWTGGVYGYTF. The rearrangement uses TRBV7-2 and TRBJ1-2; 10 bases agree with TRBD1. The CDR3 has 16 amino acids. Germline CDR1 and CDR2: SGHTA and FQGNSA. The V and J ends lost 3 bases and 4 bases, in that order; junction bases with no gene match: 8. The complete variable domain, with remaining parts taken from reference TRBV7-2 and TRBJ1-2, reads GAGVSQSPSNKVTEKGKDVELRCDPISGHTALYWYRQSLGQGLEFLIYFQGNSAPDKSGLPSDRFSAERTGGSVSTLTIQRTQQEDSAVYLCASSLGWTGGVYGYTFGSGTRLTVV.

CDR3 bases: TGTGCCAGCTCACCACCGTTAACAGATACGCAGTATTTT. The encoded protein is CASSPPLTDTQYF. V gene TRBV18 combines with J gene TRBJ2-3; D gene uncertain. Germline V gives CDR1 KGHSH, CDR2 LQKENI. The germline V and J ends were trimmed by 0 bases and 3 bases, with 4 bases remaining between them. The CDR3 consists of 13 residues.

The CDR3 nucleotides are TGTGCCAGCAGCGGTCAGACTAATGAAAAACTGTTTTTT. Translating it yields CASSGQTNEKLFF. This rearrangement joins TRBV7-8 to TRBJ1-4; no definite D call. V dropped 5 bases and J dropped 2 bases, with 6 bases sitting between them. Germline loops: CDR1 SGHVS, CDR2 FQNEAQ. The CDR3 has 13 residues.

This chain links TRBV19 with TRBJ1-1; D call uncertain. The CDR3 length is 13 residues. Trimming removed 7 bases at V and 0 bases at J, with 9 bases between. Germline lookup yields CDR1 LNHDA and CDR2 SQIVND (reference sequence). The CDR3 is CASMRIMNTEAFF. As DNA, the CDR3 is TGTGCCAGTATGCGAATCATGAACACTGAAGCTTTCTTT.

V gene TRBV30 combines with J gene TRBJ2-6; D may be TRBD2 (6 bases). Trimming stripped 0 bases from V and 0 bases from J, with 12 bases between. The CDR3 is 17 residues long. CDR1 is GTSNPN, CDR2 SVGIG, per germline (reference sequence). This CDR3 is CAWSVLWRDSGANVLTF. DNA of the CDR3: TGTGCCTGGAGTGTACTATGGAGGGACTCTGGGGCCAACGTCCTGACTTTC.

CDR3 nucleotide sequence: TGTGCCAGCAGCTTGGGCGGTCGTGGCGGGGGTTCCTACAATGAGCAGTTCTTC. Translation gives CASSLGGRGGGSYNEQFF. The chain joins TRBV5-4 to TRBJ2-1, with 7 bases that match TRBD2. V dropped 0 bases and J dropped 1; count of bases not matched to a gene: 10. CDR3 length equals 18 residues. Per the germline V gene, CDR1 is SGHNT and CDR2 is YYREEE (reference sequence). Looking up the rest from reference TRBV5-4 and TRBJ2-1 gives the full variable domain: ETGVTQSPTHLIKTRGQQVTLRCSSQSGHNTVSWYQQALGQGPQFIFQYYREEENGRGNFPPRFSGLQFPNYSSELNVNALELDDSALYLCASSLGGRGGGSYNEQFFGPGTRLTVL.

This rearrangement joins TRBV9 to TRBJ1-6, with D possibly matching TRBD1 (5 bases). Germline V lookup: CDR1 SGDLS, CDR2 YYNGEE. Trimming left V 0 bases short and J 7 bases short, with 8 bases between. The CDR3 totals 14 residues. CDR3 sequence reads: CASSVEQANSPLHF. CDR3 nucleotides: TGTGCCAGCAGCGTAGAACAGGCAAATTCACCCCTCCACTTT.